This TCR beta chain comes out of a study of Graves' ophthalmopathy and Graves' hyperthyroidism. CDR1 is SGDLS, CDR2 YYNGEE, per germline. The CDR3 spans 15 residues. V lost 5 bases, J lost 0 bases, and 15 bases lay in between. Pregnancy or lactation, uncontrolled infections and other autoimmune diseases were grounds for excluding patients. Diagnostic conclusions were grounded in clinical symptoms, serum thyroxine, TRAb, thyroid ultrasound and orbital computed tomography. PBMCs were isolated by Ficoll-Paque density gradient centrifugation, using around 10 ml of fresh peripheral blood as the starting material. Amplification of the TCR beta CDR3 regions used RNA transcripts (as template). An initial RT-PCR round employing HTBI primers preceded a second-round multiplex PCR. TCRdb reprocessed the multiplex PCR reads via MiXCR and lists one record per CDR3 protein. The sample holds some 750,000 distinct CDR3 sequences, 40% seen once.

This clonotype was counted only a few times. Sample: peripheral blood. This sequence joins TRBV9 and TRBJ2-7; D is ambiguous. This receptor was obtained from an adult man with Graves' ophthalmopathy. The CDR3 region is CASRPAGIHSYEQYF. In DNA form, the CDR3 reads TGTGCCAGCAGACCCGCTGGGATACACTCCTACGAGCAGTACTTC.